These 17 T cell receptor beta chains share one sample of origin, sequenced in a study of glioma-infiltrating T cells after dendritic cell vaccination. The sample's time point: after dendritic cell vaccination, including at tumor progression/relapse. The repertoire was sequenced with immunoSEQ multiplex PCR; TCRdb's copy has only in-frame clones and lacks some. The sample yields 55,000 to 75,000 clones, about 80% seen once. This specimen consisted of blood, obtained after dendritic cell vaccination. Receptors were obtained from a human donor with glioblastoma.

In this sample, this clone turned up a few times. The chain carries TRBV19 and TRBJ1-5; TRBD1 agrees at 7 bases. The trim removed 5 bases at V and 5 bases at J, leaving 12 bases unmatched. CDR3 length: 16 residues. CDR1 is LNHDA and CDR2 is SQIVND in the germline V gene (reference sequence). This CDR3 reads CASSELWTGRYQPQHF. The CDR3 nucleotides read TGTGCCAGTAGTGAATTGTGGACAGGTCGATATCAGCCCCAGCATTTT.

The chain links TRBV7-2 to TRBJ2-3, with D unclear. The V gene lost 4 bases and the J gene lost 2 bases, with 16 bases spanning the gap. CDR3 length: 16 residues. The germline CDR1 and CDR2 sequences are SGHTA and FQGNSA. CDR3 DNA: TGTGCCAGCAGCTCTAGTAGGCTACTCATCACAGATACGCAGTATTTT. This sequence encodes CASSSSRLLITDTQYF.

The rearrangement uses TRBV7-2 and TRBJ2-4; 9 bases agree with TRBD2. The CDR3 spans 16 residues. CDR1 and CDR2 (germline): SGHTA, FQGNSA. The V gene end was trimmed by 1 base and the J gene end by 9 bases; junction bases not matched to a gene: 10. CDR3 coding DNA: TGTGCCAGCAGCTTAGTAGGCGGGGGGGCCTCTGGCATTCAGTACTTC. It yields the protein CASSLVGGGASGIQYF. The whole variable domain, filled in from reference TRBV7-2 and TRBJ2-4, reads GAGVSQSPSNKVTEKGKDVELRCDPISGHTALYWYRQSLGQGLEFLIYFQGNSAPDKSGLPSDRFSAERTGGSVSTLTIQRTQQEDSAVYLCASSLVGGGASGIQYFGAGTRLSVL.

This rearrangement joins TRBV5-1 to TRBJ2-7; 8 nucleotides agree with TRBD1. Germline V CDR1 and CDR2: SGHRS, YFSETQ. This CDR3 region has 15 residues. After removal of 0 bases from V and 2 bases from J, the junction contained 4 bases not matched to a gene. The CDR3: CASSLARTGTYEQYF. The CDR3 nucleotides read TGCGCCAGCAGCTTGGCACGGACAGGGACCTACGAGCAGTACTTC.

This chain joins TRBV27 and TRBJ2-5, with 8 positions matching TRBD1. This CDR3 is built from 15 residues. J was trimmed by 5 bases and V by 2 bases; bases with no gene match: 7. The germline V gene encodes CDR1 MNHEY and CDR2 SMNVEV (reference sequence). The CDR3 DNA reads TGTGCCAGCAGTTTACGGACAGGGAGTTGGGAGACCCAGTACTTC. This codes for CASSLRTGSWETQYF.

This rearrangement joins TRBV29-1 to TRBJ2-7; TRBD1 matches 9 bases. CDR1 is SQVTM and CDR2 is ANQGSEA in the germline V gene. The CDR3 runs to 13 residues. Trimming removed 6 bases from V and 2 bases from J; junction bases left unmatched: 5. For the CDR3, the DNA is TGCAGCGTGGGGGGACAGGGCACCTACGAGCAGTACTTC. Its protein is CSVGGQGTYEQYF.

This chain joins TRBV6-5 and TRBJ1-2; 7 bases match TRBD1. The CDR3 extends over 13 amino acids. The trim removed 6 bases at V and 4 bases at J, leaving 5 bases unmatched. CDR1 is MNHEY and CDR2 is SVGAGI in the germline V gene. The DNA for the CDR3 is TGTGCCAGCAGACAACAGGGGTTCTATGGCTACACCTTC. Encoded protein: CASRQQGFYGYTF.

CDR3 protein: CASSLLGRDRASGGAYEQYF. The CDR3 DNA reads TGTGCCAGCAGTTTATTGGGACGGGACAGGGCATCCGGAGGCGCCTACGAGCAGTACTTC. The chain couples TRBV27 to TRBJ2-7; 9 bases are a match to TRBD1. Germline V CDR1 and CDR2: MNHEY, SMNVEV (reference sequence). J lost 2 bases, V lost 1 base, and 18 bases had no gene match. The CDR3 contains 20 residues.

This clone occurred a few times. V gene TRBV7-9 combines with J gene TRBJ1-5; no clear D gene. Trimming pared 2 bases from V and 10 bases from J, leaving 12 bases between. Germline V CDR1 and CDR2: SEHNR, FQNEAQ (reference sequence). There are 13 residues in the CDR3. The CDR3 region is CASSLSLAEPQHF. CDR3 nucleotides: TGTGCCAGCAGCTTATCCCTAGCTGAACCCCAGCATTTT.

This clone was seen only once. This chain joins TRBV6-1 and TRBJ2-2; 10 positions agree with TRBD1. CDR1 MNHNS and CDR2 SASEGT come from the germline V gene. This CDR3 is built from 16 residues. V was pared by 2 bases and J by 5 bases, with 5 bases of the junction left unmatched. Here the CDR3 DNA reads TGTGCCAGCAGTGAAACGGGGACAGGGGAAACCGGGGAGCTGTTTTTT. This gives the protein CASSETGTGETGELFF.

This clone came up once. The V and J genes are TRBV18 and TRBJ2-1, with D possibly TRBD1 on 5 matching bases. This CDR3 is built from 15 residues. The V gene lost 4 bases and the J gene lost 8 bases, with 18 bases spanning the gap. Germline CDR1 reads KGHSH; CDR2 reads LQKENI. This chain's CDR3 is CASSLDTQGIDEQFF. The CDR3 nucleotides read TGTGCCAGCTCACTAGATACTCAGGGTATCGATGAGCAGTTCTTC.

The V gene is TRBV7-6, the J gene TRBJ1-2; TRBD1 matches at 7 bases. The CDR3 consists of 16 residues. Trimming removed 1 base from V and 7 bases from J; junction bases left unmatched: 12. The germline V gene has CDR1 SGHVS and CDR2 FNYEAQ. The CDR3 loop is CASSLGSTGFVAGYTF. The CDR3 DNA is TGTGCCAGCAGCTTAGGATCGACAGGGTTTGTTGCTGGCTACACCTTC.

This chain links TRBV30 with TRBJ1-6; 9 bases are a match to TRBD1. Germline trimming cut 4 bases from V and 10 bases from J; bases unmatched to any gene: 11. The CDR3 has 15 amino acids. Germline loops: CDR1 GTSNPN, CDR2 SVGIG (reference sequence). CDR3 loop: CAWIRGTGHRSPLHF. CDR3 nucleotides: TGTGCCTGGATTCGTGGGACAGGGCACAGGTCACCCCTCCACTTT.

V usage is TRBV9 and J usage is TRBJ1-6; possible D gene TRBD1, 5 bases. V lost 4 bases and J lost 4, with 9 bases in between. Per germline, CDR1 SGDLS and CDR2 YYNGEE. The CDR3 spans 14 residues. CDR3 sequence reads: CASSQGSYNSPLHF. CDR3 bases: TGTGCCAGCAGCCAGGGCTCTTATAATTCACCCCTCCACTTT.

This clone was counted a single time. This CDR3 reads CASSPTENTEAFF. The CDR3 nucleotides read TGTGCCAGCTCACCTACAGAGAACACTGAAGCTTTCTTT. The rearrangement joins TRBV18 to TRBJ1-1; D remains ambiguous. This CDR3 region has 13 residues. The V end was cut by 3 bases, the J end by 1 base, with 6 bases between. The V gene's germline CDR1 is KGHSH and CDR2 LQKENI.

The chain couples TRBV6-5 to TRBJ2-1; 9 bases line up with TRBD1. The CDR3 is made up of 15 amino acids. Germline CDR1 reads MNHEY; CDR2 reads SVGAGI. V lost 6 bases and J lost 6; bases outside the gene matches: 9. The CDR3 sequence is CASRHRDRALNEQFF. CDR3 sequence (DNA): TGTGCCAGCAGACACCGGGACAGGGCCCTCAATGAGCAGTTCTTC.

Here the CDR3 DNA reads TGTGCCAGCAGCTTAGCGCTGGCAGGGCCTAACTATGGCTACACCTTC. Its translation is CASSLALAGPNYGYTF. The genes are TRBV7-9 and TRBJ1-2, with D possibly matching TRBD1 (5 bases). Trimming removed 0 bases from V and 0 bases from J, with 11 bases in between. The CDR3 runs to 16 residues. The V gene's germline CDR1 is SEHNR and CDR2 FQNEAQ (reference sequence).